The subject of this entry is one T cell receptor beta chain. Its antigen is still unknown. This entry is derived from a study of OX40 agonist ivuxolimab in advanced cancers. Across the study: Patients enrolled in dose escalation were diagnosed with hepatocellular carcinoma, melanoma, renal cell or head and neck cancer. Participants could have had prior anti-PD-1, anti-PD-L1 or anti-CTLA-4 therapy, and 40% had some.

The protocol was immunoSEQ multiplex PCR, while the TCRdb copy is restricted to in-frame clones and leaves out a portion. Here the sample spans 15,000 to 20,000 clones, less than 75% being singletons. Study-level points and caveats: Clonal expansion by week 6 occurred in CD4+ and CD8+ blood T cells (at 0.1 to 3.0 mg/kg).

The sequenced sample was CD4+ or CD8+ T cells sorted from blood, obtained in a trial of the OX40 agonist ivuxolimab. This sequence was found in an adult with an advanced solid tumor such as melanoma, head and neck, liver or kidney cancer.

The CDR3 is CASSYVAGGPGEQFF. Here the CDR3 DNA reads TGTGCCAGCAGTTACGTTGCGGGAGGGCCGGGTGAGCAGTTCTTC. V and J are TRBV6-5 and TRBJ2-1; 9 bases line up with TRBD2. This CDR3 contains 15 residues. The germline gives CDR1 MNHEY, CDR2 SVGAGI. The ends lost 2 bases at V and 9 bases at J; junction bases unmatched: 8.